The 2 T cell receptor beta chains below were found in one sample sequenced in a study of blood T cell repertoires in COVID-19. Clones were sequenced by immunoSEQ multiplex PCR, and TCRdb holds only the in-frame ones, with some missing. This sample yields roughly 86,000 clones, of which under 85% are seen a single time; 3% belongs to the top ten. Sequenced material: peripheral blood. Receptors were obtained from an elderly woman with COVID-19, enrolled during active disease.

This rearrangement joins TRBV5-4 to TRBJ1-1; 8 bases map to TRBD1. The ends lost 0 bases at V and 4 bases at J; junction bases unmatched: 8. There are 16 residues in the CDR3. Germline V gene data show CDR1 as SGHNT and CDR2 as YYREEE (reference sequence). As DNA, the CDR3 is TGTGCCAGCAGCTTGGTAGCGACAGGGGATAGCACTGAAGCTTTCTTT. Its protein product is CASSLVATGDSTEAFF.

This rearrangement joins TRBV6-5 to TRBJ1-1; 7 positions agree with TRBD1. CDR3 length equals 13 residues. The germline V gene encodes CDR1 MNHEY and CDR2 SVGAGI. V lost 5 bases to trimming and J lost 5 bases; unmatched junction nucleotides: 5. This CDR3 reads CASSRAGGTEAFF. The CDR3 bases are TGTGCCAGCAGTCGAGCAGGGGGAACTGAAGCTTTCTTT.